The 27 T cell receptor beta chains reported below all come from one sample, sequenced in a study of T cells in women clearing cervical HPV infection. The protocol was immunoSEQ multiplex PCR, while the TCRdb copy is restricted to in-frame clones and leaves out a portion. This repertoire comprises around 28,000 clones; its ten largest clones make up 4.2%. The sequenced sample consisted of blood buffy coat. The source of these receptors is a woman aged 18 to 75 with a cervical HPV16 infection that either progressed to CIN3+ or cleared (not recorded which).

Remarks on this clone: The read comes to an end 3 residues before the CDR3 does, leaving the germline J gene to fill in the end. V usage is TRBV5-1 and J usage is TRBJ1-2; a weak D match, TRBD1 (5 bases). Between the trimmed V and J ends, which lost 0 bases and 0 bases, there was a span of 12 bases. The CDR3 length is 16 residues. Germline V gene lookup returns CDR1 SGHRS and CDR2 YFSETQ. CDR3 amino acids: CASSLDNPDTNYGYTF. The sequenced CDR3 bases are TGCGCCAGCAGCTTGGATAACCCGGACACTAACTATGGC.

As for this clone: The CDR3 extends 3 residues past the end of the read, so its final part is completed from the germline J gene. Other DNA sequences in the sample encode the same CDR3. The genes are TRBV6-2 or TRBV6-3 and TRBJ2-3; the match to TRBD2 covers 7 bases. V lost 6 bases, J lost 0 bases, and 3 bases stayed unmatched. The germline V gene has CDR1 MNHEY and CDR2 SVGEGT. The CDR3 runs to 14 residues. CDR3 DNA, as far as it was read: TGTGCCAGCAGCTATAGCGGGAGCACAGATACG. Translation: CASSYSGSTDT. The full-length CDR3 reads as CASSYSGSTDTQYF.

Incomplete CDR3 DNA: TGTGCCTGGAGTGCCGAGACAGGGTTAGGTGAAAAA. It is translated as CAWSAETGLGEK. The whole CDR3 sequence is CAWSAETGLGEKLFF. The rearrangement links TRBV30 to TRBJ1-4; 7 positions match TRBD1. The read terminates 3 residues ahead of where the CDR3 ends, so the germline J gene completes it. The CDR3 extends over 15 amino acids. Germline V CDR1 and CDR2: GTSNPN, SVGIG (reference sequence). Trimming took 1 base from V and 7 from J; bases not matched to a gene: 9. Full variable domain (outside the CDR3, taken from reference TRBV30 and TRBJ1-4): SQTIHQWPATLVQPVGSPLSLECTVEGTSNPNLYWYRQAAGRGLQLLFYSVGIGQISSEVPQNLSASRPQDRQFILSSKKLLLSDSGFYLCAWSAETGLGEKLFFGSGTQLSVL.

As concerns this clone: The CDR3 end is not reached by the read, which stops 3 residues before it; the germline J gene fills it in. The V and J genes are TRBV10-1 and TRBJ2-5, with 11 bases matching TRBD2. Germline CDR1 reads WNHNN; CDR2 reads SYGVQD (reference sequence). The V gene end was trimmed by 8 bases and the J gene end by 3 bases; junction bases not matched to a gene: 11. This CDR3 is built from 16 residues. The sequenced part of the CDR3 DNA is TGCGCCAGCGGGTTCGGGTCGGGACTAGCGGAAGAGACC. Translated, it gives CASGFGSGLAEET. The whole CDR3 reads CASGFGSGLAEETQYF.

Notes on this clone: The read finishes 3 residues shy of the CDR3 end, and the germline J gene is used to complete it. This chain uses TRBV5-4 with TRBJ1-1; D is undetermined. Germline V gene sequence: CDR1 SGHNT, CDR2 YYREEE (reference sequence). V lost 3 bases and J 2 bases, leaving 8 bases between the germline ends. The CDR3 spans 13 residues. The CDR3 DNA, read in part, is TGTGCCAGCAGCTACCTCACTAACACTGAA. Protein sequence: CASSYLTNTE. The entire CDR3 protein reads CASSYLTNTEAFF.

This CDR3 is CASSLFGGKENEQFF. The CDR3 bases that were read are TGTGCCAGCAGCTTATTTGGCGGGAAGGAAAATGAG. V is TRBV7-9 and J is TRBJ2-1; D is possibly TRBD2 (6 bases). The read falls 3 residues short of the CDR3 end, and the missing part is taken from the germline J gene. CDR3 length: 15 residues. From germline, CDR1 is SEHNR and CDR2 FQNEAQ (reference sequence). Trimming took 2 bases from V and 7 from J, leaving 15 bases between them.

As for this clone: The read ends 3 residues shy of where the CDR3 ends; the end is completed using the germline J gene. The J gene is TRBJ2-5, the V gene TRBV20-1, with TRBD2 identical over 10 bases. Germline V lookup: CDR1 DFQATT, CDR2 SNEGSKA (reference sequence). The CDR3 is made up of 15 amino acids. The trim removed 5 bases at V and 5 bases at J, leaving 11 bases unmatched. The CDR3: CSALPSGRIVETQYF. The covered CDR3 bases are TGCAGTGCTTTGCCTAGCGGGAGAATCGTGGAGACC.

With respect to this clone: The read gets to within 3 residues of the CDR3 end, and the germline J gene fills in the rest. The rearrangement links TRBV11-2 to TRBJ2-7; a weak D match, TRBD2 (7 bases). Trimming took 6 bases from V and 1 from J, leaving 16 bases between them. The CDR3 has 15 residues. CDR1 is SGHAT and CDR2 is FQNNGV in the germline V gene. The CDR3 loop reads CASSLGGGRSYEQYF. CDR3 DNA (partial): TGTGCCAGCAGTCTAGGGGGGGGCAGGTCCTACGAG.

Comment on this clone: Read coverage stops 3 residues before the CDR3 terminus; the germline J gene supplies the remainder. The gene calls are TRBV7-2 and TRBJ2-4, with TRBD2 as a possible D gene (6 bases). The germline V gene has CDR1 SGHTA and CDR2 FQGNSA. CDR3 length: 13 residues. The V end was cut by 6 bases, the J end by 9 bases, with 15 bases between. CDR3 bases read: TGTGCCAGCAGTACAGCCCAGGGAGGCATT. Translated, it gives CASSTAQGGI. The full CDR3 sequence reads CASSTAQGGIQYF.

About this clone: The read gets to within 3 residues of the CDR3 end, and the germline J gene fills in the rest. This sequence joins TRBV18 and TRBJ2-2; 10 bases line up with TRBD2. The V segment lost 3 bases and the J segment 2 bases; nucleotides outside the gene matches: 9. The CDR3 covers 18 residues. Germline CDR1 reads KGHSH; CDR2 reads LQKENI. The CDR3 DNA, read in part, is TGTGCCAGCTCACCTGGGCTAGCGGGAGCTGGTAACACCGGGGAG. Translation gives CASSPGLAGAGNTGE. The complete CDR3 protein is CASSPGLAGAGNTGELFF. Full variable domain (outside the CDR3, taken from reference TRBV18 and TRBJ2-2): NAGVMQNPRHLVRRRGQEARLRCSPMKGHSHVYWYRQLPEEGLKFMVYLQKENIIDESGMPKERFSAEFPKEGPSILRIQQVVRGDSAAYFCASSPGLAGAGNTGELFFGEGSRLTVL.

To note about this clone: The read ends 3 residues before the CDR3 terminus; that terminus is restored from the germline J gene. The V and J genes are TRBV29-1 and TRBJ2-7; 7 bases are a match to TRBD2. CDR1 and CDR2 (germline): SQVTM, ANQGSEA. V gave up 1 base and J gave up 3 bases; unmatched junction bases: 21. The CDR3 totals 19 residues. The sequenced part of the CDR3 DNA is TGCAGCGTTGAAGGATCCCCAGGAACACGGACTAGAGGATACTACGAG. This sequence encodes CSVEGSPGTRTRGYYE. In full, the CDR3 reads CSVEGSPGTRTRGYYEQYF.

As to this clone: The read terminates 3 residues ahead of where the CDR3 ends, so the germline J gene completes it. The chain links TRBV5-1 to TRBJ1-6; 7 bases are shared with TRBD1. Germline V gives CDR1 SGHRS, CDR2 YFSETQ. V lost 3 bases and J lost 7; bases outside the gene matches: 4. The CDR3 is made up of 14 amino acids. The part of the CDR3 DNA that was read is TGCGCCAGCAGCTCGGGACAGCCCAATTCACCC. It yields the protein CASSSGQPNSP. The whole CDR3 region reads CASSSGQPNSPLHF.

Of note for this clone: The DNA ends 3 residues before the CDR3 does, and the rest of the CDR3 is filled in from the germline J gene. The chain uses TRBV5-1 and TRBJ1-3; TRBD1 aligns across 9 bases. The J segment lost 4 bases and the V segment lost 0 bases, leaving 2 bases of the junction unmatched. This CDR3 region has 15 residues. Per germline, CDR1 SGHRS and CDR2 YFSETQ. CDR3 bases read: TGCGCCAGCAGCTTGGAGGGACAGGGAGGAAACACC. It specifies CASSLEGQGGNT. The whole CDR3 protein reads CASSLEGQGGNTIYF. Combining the CDR3 with reference TRBV5-1 and TRBJ1-3 gives the whole variable domain KAGVTQTPRYLIKTRGQQVTLSCSPISGHRSVSWYQQTPGQGLQFLFEYFSETQRNKGNFPGRFSGRQFSNSRSEMNVSTLELGDSALYLCASSLEGQGGNTIYFGEGSWLTVV.

As regards this clone: The read ends 3 residues early relative to the CDR3; the germline J gene fills the gap. The chain carries TRBV5-4 and TRBJ1-1, with D uncertain. V gave up 2 bases and J gave up 2 bases, with 4 bases separating them. CDR3 length: 12 residues. CDR1 is SGHNT, CDR2 YYREEE, per germline (reference sequence). The covered CDR3 bases are TGTGCCAGCAGCTTCCTAAACACTGAA. Amino acid sequence: CASSFLNTE. The entire CDR3 sequence reads CASSFLNTEAFF.

Of note for this clone: The CDR3 goes on 3 residues after the read ends, and that part is filled in from the germline J gene. The chain joins TRBV4-1 to TRBJ2-3; 7 nucleotides agree with TRBD2. The CDR3 length is 18 residues. Germline CDR1 and CDR2: MGHRA and YSYEKL. Unmatched junction bases numbered 11, after V lost 0 bases and J lost 2 bases. CDR3 region: CASSQDPSGGKDTDTQYF. The covered CDR3 bases are TGCGCCAGCAGCCAAGATCCCTCCGGGGGGAAAGACACAGATACG.

Comment on this clone: The read ends 3 residues shy of where the CDR3 ends; the end is completed using the germline J gene. The chain recombines TRBV5-1 with TRBJ1-2; TRBD1 matches at 12 bases. V gave up 4 bases and J gave up 4 bases; unmatched junction bases: 5. The germline V gene has CDR1 SGHRS and CDR2 YFSETQ. The CDR3 totals 15 residues. The CDR3 reads CASSPGTGGGYGYTF. CDR3 DNA (partial): TGCGCCAGCAGCCCGGGGACAGGGGGCGGCTATGGC.

As to this clone: The read falls 3 residues short of the CDR3 end, and the missing part is taken from the germline J gene. The chain is built from TRBV20-1 and TRBJ2-7; D call uncertain. The V and J ends lost 5 bases and 0 bases respectively, with 11 bases between them. The V gene's germline CDR1 is DFQATT and CDR2 SNEGSKA (reference sequence). This CDR3 region has 13 residues. The CDR3 DNA, read in part, is TGCAGTGCTCTAGATCCCCGCTCCTACGAG. Protein sequence: CSALDPRSYE. The complete CDR3 reads CSALDPRSYEQYF.

A remark on this clone: The CDR3 is cut off 3 residues early in the read; its end comes from the germline J gene. V and J are TRBV20-1 and TRBJ2-7; 8 bases align to TRBD2. The germline CDR1 and CDR2 sequences are DFQATT and SNEGSKA (reference sequence). The CDR3 is 14 residues long. After removal of 1 base from V and 4 bases from J, the junction contained 6 bases not matched to a gene. CDR3 DNA (partial): TGCAGTGCTAGAGTTGGTAGCGGGGCATACGAG. Protein: CSARVGSGAYE. The CDR3 as a whole reads CSARVGSGAYEQYF.

Comments on this clone: With the read ending 3 residues before the CDR3 end, the germline J gene is used to fill in that end. The chain has TRBV7-9 and TRBJ1-2; TRBD1 is a possible D gene (5 bases). V gave up 5 bases and J gave up 4 bases, with 8 bases separating them. CDR3 size: 12 residues. Per germline, CDR1 SEHNR and CDR2 FQNEAQ (reference sequence). The CDR3 loop is CASSPDTYGYTF. The part of the CDR3 DNA that was read is TGTGCCAGCAGCCCGGACACCTATGGC.

A remark on this clone: The CDR3 end is not reached by the read, which stops 3 residues before it; the germline J gene fills it in. The J gene is TRBJ1-5, the V gene TRBV19; 7 nucleotides match TRBD1. This CDR3 region has 15 residues. The germline V gene has CDR1 LNHDA and CDR2 SQIVND (reference sequence). Trimming took 7 bases from V and 7 from J; bases not matched to a gene: 13. The CDR3: CASKKGDTGVQPQHF. The sequenced part of the CDR3 DNA is TGTGCCAGTAAGAAAGGCGATACAGGGGTCCAGCCC.

As to this clone: Read data end 3 residues before the CDR3 end; the end is taken from the germline J gene. This chain links TRBV4-1 with TRBJ2-1; TRBD2 aligns across 11 bases. The germline gives CDR1 MGHRA, CDR2 YSYEKL. The CDR3 loop spans 18 amino acids. Trimming at V came to 4 bases and at J to 1 base, leaving 9 bases not matched to a gene. Partial CDR3 DNA: TGCGCCAGCAGCCGCGGTAGCGGGGGGGCAGATTCCTACAATGAG. This translates into CASSRGSGGADSYNE. In full, the CDR3 is CASSRGSGGADSYNEQFF.

About this clone: Sequencing ends 3 residues short of the CDR3 end; the germline J gene provides the rest. The genes are TRBV6-2 or TRBV6-3 and TRBJ1-2; tentatively, D is TRBD1 (5 bases). The V gene's germline CDR1 is MNHEY and CDR2 SVGEGT. This CDR3 is 13 amino acids long. The DNA read from the CDR3 is TGTGCCAGCAGTTACTCCGGCAGGGCGGGC. This codes for CASSYSGRAG. The entire CDR3 protein is CASSYSGRAGYTF.

Worth noting for this clone: The CDR3 end is not reached by the read, which stops 3 residues before it; the germline J gene fills it in. The V call is TRBV20-1, the J call TRBJ2-7; 11 positions match TRBD2. The CDR3 contains 14 residues. Losses at the gene ends were 5 bases for V and 5 bases for J; bases not matched to a gene: 8. The germline gives CDR1 DFQATT, CDR2 SNEGSKA (reference sequence). The CDR3: CSAPPSGRKDEQYF. The sequenced part of the CDR3 DNA is TGCAGTGCTCCCCCTAGCGGGAGGAAGGACGAG.

Points on this clone: Read coverage stops 3 residues before the CDR3 terminus; the germline J gene supplies the remainder. The chain recombines TRBV29-1 with TRBJ2-7; possibly TRBD1 for D (6 bases). Trimming left V 6 bases short and J 4 bases short, with 16 bases between. The length of the CDR3 is 13 residues. Germline CDR1 SQVTM, CDR2 ANQGSEA. The CDR3: CSVRGSSSYEQYF. CDR3 DNA, as far as it was read: TGCAGCGTGAGGGGGTCCTCAAGTTACGAG.

Note on this clone: Read coverage stops 3 residues before the CDR3 terminus; the germline J gene supplies the remainder. V and J are TRBV7-2 and TRBJ2-7, with 12 bases that match TRBD2. Trimming took 6 bases from V and 6 from J; bases not matched to a gene: 9. CDR3 size: 15 residues. From germline, CDR1 is SGHTA and CDR2 FQGNSA. The CDR3 bases that were read are TGTGCCAGCAGGGGTCCGACTAGCGGGAGTTTCGAG. Amino acid sequence: CASRGPTSGSFE. In full, the CDR3 reads CASRGPTSGSFEQYF.

The CDR3 here is CASSEAFGGNSNQPQHF. Partial CDR3 DNA: TGTGCCAGCAGTGAAGCCTTCGGGGGGAATAGCAATCAGCCC. The rearrangement joins TRBV6-1 to TRBJ1-5; D possibly corresponds to TRBD1 (5 bases). The read ends 3 residues early relative to the CDR3; the germline J gene fills the gap. The CDR3 is made up of 17 amino acids. In germline, CDR1 is MNHNS, CDR2 SASEGT. V dropped 0 bases and J dropped 0 bases, with 12 bases sitting between them.

Regarding this clone: The read halts 3 residues ahead of the CDR3 end, with the missing end drawn from the germline J gene. The genes are TRBV7-3 and TRBJ1-1; no clear D gene. Trimming cost V 4 bases and J 1 base, with 10 bases left between them. Germline lookup yields CDR1 SGHTA and CDR2 FQGTGA. The CDR3 is made up of 14 amino acids. The CDR3 bases that were read are TGTGCCAGCAGCTATAGAGCGGGGAACACTGAA. This gives the protein CASSYRAGNTE. The CDR3, in full, reads CASSYRAGNTEAFF. Drawing the rest from reference TRBV7-3 and TRBJ1-1, the complete variable domain is GAGVSQTPSNKVTEKGKYVELRCDPISGHTALYWYRQSLGQGPEFLIYFQGTGAADDSGLPNDRFFAVRPEGSVSTLKIQRTERGDSAVYLCASSYRAGNTEAFFGQGTRLTVV.